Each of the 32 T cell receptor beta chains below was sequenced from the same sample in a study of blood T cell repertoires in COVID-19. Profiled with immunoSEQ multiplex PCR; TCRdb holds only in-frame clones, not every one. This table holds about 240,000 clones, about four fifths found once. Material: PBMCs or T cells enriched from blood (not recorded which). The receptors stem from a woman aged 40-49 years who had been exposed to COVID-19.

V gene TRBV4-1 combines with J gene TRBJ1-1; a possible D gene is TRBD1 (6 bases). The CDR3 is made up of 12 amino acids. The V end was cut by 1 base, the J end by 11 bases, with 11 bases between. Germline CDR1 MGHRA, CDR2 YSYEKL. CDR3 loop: CASSQVGGIAFF. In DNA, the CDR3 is TGCGCCAGCAGCCAAGTAGGGGGTATCGCTTTCTTT.

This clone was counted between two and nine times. The CDR3 sequence: CASSLGLAGGSYNEQFF. The CDR3 nucleotides are TGTGCCAGCAGCCTGGGACTAGCGGGGGGGTCCTACAATGAGCAGTTCTTC. The chain uses TRBV4-2 and TRBJ2-1; 16 nucleotides align to TRBD2. The germline V gene has CDR1 LGHNA and CDR2 YNFKEQ. J gave up 1 base and V 4 bases, and 1 base lay outside the gene matches. The CDR3 is 17 residues long.

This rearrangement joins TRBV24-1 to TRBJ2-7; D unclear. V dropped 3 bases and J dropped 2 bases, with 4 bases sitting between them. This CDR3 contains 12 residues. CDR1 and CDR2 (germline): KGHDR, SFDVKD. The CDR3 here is CATSDTTYEQYF. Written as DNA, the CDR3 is TGTGCCACCAGTGATACAACCTACGAGCAGTACTTC.

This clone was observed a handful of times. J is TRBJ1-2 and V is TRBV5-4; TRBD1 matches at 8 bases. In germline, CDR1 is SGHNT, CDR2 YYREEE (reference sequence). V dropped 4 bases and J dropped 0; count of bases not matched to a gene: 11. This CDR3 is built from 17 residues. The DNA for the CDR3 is TGTGCCAGCAGCCCGGCCGGACAGGGCCTAGCTAACTATGGCTACACCTTC. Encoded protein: CASSPAGQGLANYGYTF.

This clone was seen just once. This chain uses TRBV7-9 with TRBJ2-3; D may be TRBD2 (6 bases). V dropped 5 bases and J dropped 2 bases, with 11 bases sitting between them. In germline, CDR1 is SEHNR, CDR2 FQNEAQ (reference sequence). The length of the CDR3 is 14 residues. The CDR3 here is CASSPGLDTDTQYF. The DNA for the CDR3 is TGTGCCAGCAGCCCGGGACTCGACACAGATACGCAGTATTTT. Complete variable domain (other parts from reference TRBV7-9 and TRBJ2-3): DTGVSQNPRHKITKRGQNVTFRCDPISEHNRLYWYRQTLGQGPEFLTYFQNEAQLEKSRLLSDRFSAERPKGSFSTLEIQRTEQGDSAMYLCASSPGLDTDTQYFGPGTRLTVL.

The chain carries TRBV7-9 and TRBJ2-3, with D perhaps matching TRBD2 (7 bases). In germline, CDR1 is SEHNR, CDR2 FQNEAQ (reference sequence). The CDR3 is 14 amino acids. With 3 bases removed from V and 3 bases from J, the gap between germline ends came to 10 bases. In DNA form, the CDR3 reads TGTGCCAGCAGCTTCGGGGGGCGTACAGATACGCAGTATTTT. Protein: CASSFGGRTDTQYF.

The CDR3 is CASSYLGSGDTGELFF. The CDR3 bases are TGTGCCAGCAGTTACCTTGGCAGCGGGGACACCGGGGAGCTGTTTTTT. The J gene is TRBJ2-2, the V gene TRBV6-5; TRBD2 aligns across 7 bases. The V gene's germline CDR1 is MNHEY and CDR2 SVGAGI. CDR3 size: 16 residues. J was trimmed by 3 bases and V by 2 bases; bases with no gene match: 6.

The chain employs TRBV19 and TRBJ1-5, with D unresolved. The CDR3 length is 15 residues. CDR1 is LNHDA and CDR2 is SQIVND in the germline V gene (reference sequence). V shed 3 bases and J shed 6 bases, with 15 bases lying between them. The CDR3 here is CASSIGRRPRQPQHF. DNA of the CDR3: TGTGCCAGTAGTATTGGACGGAGGCCCCGTCAGCCCCAGCATTTT.

This CDR3 reads CASRKGVDEKLFF. CDR3 bases: TGTGCCAGCAGGAAAGGGGTTGATGAAAAACTGTTTTTT. The rearrangement links TRBV7-9 to TRBJ1-4, with D possibly TRBD1 on 5 matching bases. The CDR3 totals 13 residues. Looked up from germline, CDR1 is SEHNR and CDR2 is FQNEAQ (reference sequence). V was cut by 6 bases and J by 6 bases, with 11 bases left in between.

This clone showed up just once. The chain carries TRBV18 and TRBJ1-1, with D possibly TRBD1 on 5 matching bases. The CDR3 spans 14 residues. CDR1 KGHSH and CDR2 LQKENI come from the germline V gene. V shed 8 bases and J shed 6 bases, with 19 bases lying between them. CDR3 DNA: TGTGCCAGCGAAAACAAACGGGGGGGATCTGAAGCTTTCTTT. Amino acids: CASENKRGGSEAFF.

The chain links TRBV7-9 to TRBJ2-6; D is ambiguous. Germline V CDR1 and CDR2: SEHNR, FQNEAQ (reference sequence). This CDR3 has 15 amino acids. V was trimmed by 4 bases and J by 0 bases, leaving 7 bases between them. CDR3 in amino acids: CASSSLSSGANVLTF. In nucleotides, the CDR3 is TGTGCCAGCAGCTCACTTAGCTCTGGGGCCAACGTCCTGACTTTC.

CDR3 nucleotides: TGTGCCAGCAGCCTGACAGGGAGGAATGGCTACACCTTC. Amino acid sequence: CASSLTGRNGYTF. This chain joins TRBV5-8 and TRBJ1-2; TRBD1 aligns across 7 bases. Germline V gives CDR1 SGHTS, CDR2 YDEGEE. V shed 4 bases and J 6 bases; nucleotides not matched to a gene: 6. The CDR3 runs 13 residues.

CDR3 loop: CASSPRFDSYEQYF. CDR3 DNA sequence: TGTGCCAGCAGCCCGCGGTTTGACAGCTACGAGCAGTACTTC. This chain links TRBV3-1 (or the pseudogene TRBV3-2) with TRBJ2-7; D possibly corresponds to TRBD1 (5 bases). CDR1 LGHDT and CDR2 YNNKEL come from the germline V gene (reference sequence). The germline V and J ends were trimmed by 4 bases and 3 bases, with 13 bases remaining between them. CDR3 length equals 14 residues.

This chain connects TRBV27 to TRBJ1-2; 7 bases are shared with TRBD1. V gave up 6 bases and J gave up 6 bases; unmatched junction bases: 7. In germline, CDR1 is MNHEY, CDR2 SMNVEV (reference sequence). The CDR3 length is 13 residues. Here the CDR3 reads CASRLKGGHGYTF. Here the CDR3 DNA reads TGTGCCAGCAGACTCAAAGGGGGCCATGGCTACACCTTC.

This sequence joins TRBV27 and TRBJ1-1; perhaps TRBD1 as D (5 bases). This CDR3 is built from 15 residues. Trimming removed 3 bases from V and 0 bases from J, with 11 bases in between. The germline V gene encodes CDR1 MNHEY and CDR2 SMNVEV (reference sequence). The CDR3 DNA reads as TGTGCCAGCAGTTTTTTGGGGGGGATGAACACTGAAGCTTTCTTT. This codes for CASSFLGGMNTEAFF.

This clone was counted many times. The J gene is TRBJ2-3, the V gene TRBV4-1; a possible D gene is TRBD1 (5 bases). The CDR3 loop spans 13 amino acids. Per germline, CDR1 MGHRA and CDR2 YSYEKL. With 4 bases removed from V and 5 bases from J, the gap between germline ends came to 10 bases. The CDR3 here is CASSRREEDTQYF. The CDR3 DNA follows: TGCGCCAGCAGCCGCAGGGAAGAAGATACGCAGTATTTT.

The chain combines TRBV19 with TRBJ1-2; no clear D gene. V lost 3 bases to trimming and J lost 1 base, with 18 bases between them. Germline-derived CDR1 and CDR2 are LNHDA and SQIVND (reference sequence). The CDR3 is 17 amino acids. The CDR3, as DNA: TGTGCCAGTAGTATCTCGCTTGAGCCCAAGAATAACTATGGCTACACCTTC. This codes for CASSISLEPKNNYGYTF.

The CDR3 DNA is TGTGCCAGCAGCTCCTCCTTGAACACTGAAGCTTTCTTT. Its protein product is CASSSSLNTEAFF. V and J are TRBV11-2 and TRBJ1-1; D is undetermined. V was trimmed by 4 bases and J by 0 bases, leaving 6 bases between them. This CDR3 contains 13 residues. The germline CDR1 and CDR2 sequences are SGHAT and FQNNGV.

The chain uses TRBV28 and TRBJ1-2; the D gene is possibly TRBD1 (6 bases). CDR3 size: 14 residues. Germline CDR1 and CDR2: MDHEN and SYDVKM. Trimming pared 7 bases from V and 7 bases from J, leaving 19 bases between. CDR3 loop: CASTSPGEARGYTF. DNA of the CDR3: TGTGCCAGCACCTCCCCAGGGGAAGCACGTGGCTACACCTTC.

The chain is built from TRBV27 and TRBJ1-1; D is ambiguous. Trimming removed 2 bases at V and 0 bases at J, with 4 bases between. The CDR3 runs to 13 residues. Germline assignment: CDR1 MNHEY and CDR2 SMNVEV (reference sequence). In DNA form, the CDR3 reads TGTGCCAGCAGTTTAAGCTTGAACACTGAAGCTTTCTTT. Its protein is CASSLSLNTEAFF.

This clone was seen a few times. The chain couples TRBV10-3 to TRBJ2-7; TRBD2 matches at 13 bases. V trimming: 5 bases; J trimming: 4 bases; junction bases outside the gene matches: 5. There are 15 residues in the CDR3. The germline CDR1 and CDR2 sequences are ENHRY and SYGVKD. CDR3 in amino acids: CAISRTSGGGYEQYF. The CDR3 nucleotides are TGTGCCATCAGTCGGACTAGCGGGGGAGGGTACGAGCAGTACTTC.

CDR3: CASSPVSQETQYF. The CDR3 nucleotides read TGTGCCAGCTCACCCGTTTCCCAAGAGACCCAGTACTTC. This chain joins TRBV18 and TRBJ2-5, with D uncertain. Between the trimmed V and J ends, which lost 3 bases and 1 base, there was a span of 6 bases. Germline CDR1 KGHSH, CDR2 LQKENI. This CDR3 region has 13 residues.

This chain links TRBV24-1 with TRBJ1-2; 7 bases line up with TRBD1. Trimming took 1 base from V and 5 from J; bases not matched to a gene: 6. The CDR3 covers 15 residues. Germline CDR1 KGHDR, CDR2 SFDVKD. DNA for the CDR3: TGTGCCACCAGTGATTTAGAGGGGGCGGAATATGGCTACACCTTC. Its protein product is CATSDLEGAEYGYTF.

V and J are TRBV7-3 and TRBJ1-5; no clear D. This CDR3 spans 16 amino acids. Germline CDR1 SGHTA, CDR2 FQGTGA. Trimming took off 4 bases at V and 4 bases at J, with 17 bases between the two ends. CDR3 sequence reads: CASSSTGSQWNQPQHF. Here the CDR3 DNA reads TGTGCCAGCAGCTCAACGGGGAGTCAGTGGAATCAGCCCCAGCATTTT.

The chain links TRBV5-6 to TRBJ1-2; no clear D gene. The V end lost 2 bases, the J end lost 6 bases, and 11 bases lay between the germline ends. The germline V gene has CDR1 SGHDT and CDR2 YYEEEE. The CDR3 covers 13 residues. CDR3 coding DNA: TGTGCCAGCAGCTTCGCGCGGCCGGATGGCTACACCTTC. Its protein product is CASSFARPDGYTF.

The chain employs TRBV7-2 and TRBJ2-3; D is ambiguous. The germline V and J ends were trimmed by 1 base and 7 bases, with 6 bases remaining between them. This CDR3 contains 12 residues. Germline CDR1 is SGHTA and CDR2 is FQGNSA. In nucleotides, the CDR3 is TGTGCCAGCAGCTTAGTAGCTTATACGCAGTATTTT. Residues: CASSLVAYTQYF.

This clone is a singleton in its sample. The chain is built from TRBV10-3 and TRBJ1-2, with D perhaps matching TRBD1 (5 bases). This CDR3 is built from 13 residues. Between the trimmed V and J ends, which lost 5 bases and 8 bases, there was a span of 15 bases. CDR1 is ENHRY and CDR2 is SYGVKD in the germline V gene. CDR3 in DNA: TGTGCCATCAGTCGGGACGCGGGGGAAGGCTACACCTTC. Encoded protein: CAISRDAGEGYTF.

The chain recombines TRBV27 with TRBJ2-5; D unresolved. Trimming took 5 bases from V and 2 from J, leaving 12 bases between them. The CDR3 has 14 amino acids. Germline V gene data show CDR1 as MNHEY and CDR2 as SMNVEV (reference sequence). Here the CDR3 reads CASSQTSLQETQYF. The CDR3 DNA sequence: TGTGCCAGCAGTCAAACTTCCCTACAAGAGACCCAGTACTTC.

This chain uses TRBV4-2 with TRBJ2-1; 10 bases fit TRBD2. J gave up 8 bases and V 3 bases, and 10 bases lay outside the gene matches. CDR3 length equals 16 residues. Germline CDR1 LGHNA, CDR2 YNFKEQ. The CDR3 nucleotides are TGTGCCAGCAGCCAGAGTTCGAGCGGGGGGGCCGATGAGCAGTTCTTC. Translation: CASSQSSSGGADEQFF.

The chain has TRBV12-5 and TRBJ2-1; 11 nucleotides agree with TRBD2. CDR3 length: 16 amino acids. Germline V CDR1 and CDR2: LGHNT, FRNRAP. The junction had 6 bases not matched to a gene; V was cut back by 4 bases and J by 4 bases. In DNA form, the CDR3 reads TGTGCTAGTGGTTCCCCGACTAGCGGGGTATACAATGAGCAGTTCTTC. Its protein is CASGSPTSGVYNEQFF.

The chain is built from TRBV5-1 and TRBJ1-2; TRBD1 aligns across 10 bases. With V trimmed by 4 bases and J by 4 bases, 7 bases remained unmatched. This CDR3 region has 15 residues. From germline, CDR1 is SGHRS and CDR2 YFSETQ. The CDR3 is CASSPTGGALYGYTF. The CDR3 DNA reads TGCGCCAGCAGCCCGACAGGGGGCGCGCTCTATGGCTACACCTTC.

CDR3 sequence reads: CASSLDRDRARSREKLFF. The CDR3 DNA reads TGTGCCAGCAGCTTGGACAGGGACCGAGCCCGTTCGCGTGAAAAACTGTTTTTT. The chain recombines TRBV5-6 with TRBJ1-4; possible D gene TRBD1, 6 bases. The CDR3 has 18 residues. Germline CDR1 is SGHDT and CDR2 is YYEEEE. Trimming took off 0 bases at V and 7 bases at J, with 22 bases between the two ends. Combining the CDR3 with reference TRBV5-6 and TRBJ1-4 gives the whole variable domain DAGVTQSPTHLIKTRGQQVTLRCSPKSGHDTVSWYQQALGQGPQFIFQYYEEEERQRGNFPDRFSGHQFPNYSSELNVNALLLGDSALYLCASSLDRDRARSREKLFFGSGTQLSVL.